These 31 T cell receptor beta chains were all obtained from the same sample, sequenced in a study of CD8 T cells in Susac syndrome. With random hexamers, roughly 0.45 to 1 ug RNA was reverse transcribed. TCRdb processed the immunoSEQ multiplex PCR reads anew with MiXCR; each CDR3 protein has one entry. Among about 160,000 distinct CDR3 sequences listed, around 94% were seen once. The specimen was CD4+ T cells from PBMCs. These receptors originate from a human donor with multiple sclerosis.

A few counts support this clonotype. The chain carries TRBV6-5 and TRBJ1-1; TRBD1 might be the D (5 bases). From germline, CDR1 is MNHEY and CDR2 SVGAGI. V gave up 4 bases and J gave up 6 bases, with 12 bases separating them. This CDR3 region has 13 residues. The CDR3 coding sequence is TGTGCCAGCAGTTCCTCGGGGGTCTCTGAAGCTTTCTTT. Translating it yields CASSSSGVSEAFF.

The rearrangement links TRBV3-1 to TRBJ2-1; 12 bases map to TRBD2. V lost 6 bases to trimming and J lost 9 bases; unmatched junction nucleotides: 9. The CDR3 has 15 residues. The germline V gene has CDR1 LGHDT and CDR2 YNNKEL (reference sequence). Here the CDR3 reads CASSLLAGGIREQFF. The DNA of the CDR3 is TGTGCCAGCAGTCTACTAGCGGGAGGCATACGTGAGCAGTTCTTC.

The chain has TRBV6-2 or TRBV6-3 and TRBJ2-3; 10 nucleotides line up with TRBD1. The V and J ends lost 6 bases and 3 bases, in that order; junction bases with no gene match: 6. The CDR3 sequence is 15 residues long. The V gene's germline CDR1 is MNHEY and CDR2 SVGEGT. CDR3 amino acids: CASSTWTGGTDTQYF. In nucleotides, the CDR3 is TGTGCCAGCAGCACTTGGACAGGGGGAACAGATACGCAGTATTTT.

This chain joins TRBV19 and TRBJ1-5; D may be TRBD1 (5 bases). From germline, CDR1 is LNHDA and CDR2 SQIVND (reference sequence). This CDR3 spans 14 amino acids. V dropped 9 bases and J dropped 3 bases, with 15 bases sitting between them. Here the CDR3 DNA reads TGTGCCAGCAAGGAGGGGACCGCCAATCAGCCCCAGCATTTT. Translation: CASKEGTANQPQHF.

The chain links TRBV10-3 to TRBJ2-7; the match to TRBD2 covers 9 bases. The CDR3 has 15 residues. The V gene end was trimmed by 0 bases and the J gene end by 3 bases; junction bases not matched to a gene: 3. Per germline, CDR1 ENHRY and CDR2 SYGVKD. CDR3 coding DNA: TGTGCCATCAGTGAGTCCCCTAGCGGGATCTACGAGCAGTACTTC. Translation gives CAISESPSGIYEQYF.

CDR3 bases: TGCGCCAGCAGCTCGCAGAGGTTCACTGAAGCTTTCTTT. Translating gives CASSSQRFTEAFF. The V and J genes are TRBV4-3 and TRBJ1-1; D gene unclear. The germline CDR1 and CDR2 sequences are LGHNA and YSLEER. Between the trimmed V and J ends, which lost 5 bases and 4 bases, there was a span of 11 bases. This CDR3 has 13 amino acids.

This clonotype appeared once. CDR3 coding DNA: TGTGCCACCGACAGGGGTTCACCCCTCCACTTT. Protein sequence: CATDRGSPLHF. The rearrangement links TRBV24-1 to TRBJ1-6, with 8 positions matching TRBD1. Germline CDR1 and CDR2: KGHDR and SFDVKD. The CDR3 is 11 amino acids. V lost 9 bases and J lost 9; bases outside the gene matches: 0.

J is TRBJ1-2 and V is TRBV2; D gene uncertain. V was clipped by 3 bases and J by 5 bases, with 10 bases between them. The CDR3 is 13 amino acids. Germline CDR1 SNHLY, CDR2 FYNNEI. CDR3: CASSEMGKYGYTF. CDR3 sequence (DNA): TGTGCCAGCAGTGAGATGGGGAAATATGGCTACACCTTC.

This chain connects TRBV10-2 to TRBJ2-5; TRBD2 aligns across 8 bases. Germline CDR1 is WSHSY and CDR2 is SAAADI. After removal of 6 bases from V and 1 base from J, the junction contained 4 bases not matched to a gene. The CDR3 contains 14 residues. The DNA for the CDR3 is TGCGCCAGCAGCGCCACTAGCGGCCAAGAGACCCAGTACTTC. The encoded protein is CASSATSGQETQYF.

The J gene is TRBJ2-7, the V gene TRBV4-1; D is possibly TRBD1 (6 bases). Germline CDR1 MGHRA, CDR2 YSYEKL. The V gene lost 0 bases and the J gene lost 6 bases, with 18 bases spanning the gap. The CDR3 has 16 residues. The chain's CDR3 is CASSQEGQGLPSEQYF. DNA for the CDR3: TGCGCCAGCAGCCAAGAAGGGCAGGGGCTACCCTCCGAGCAGTACTTC.

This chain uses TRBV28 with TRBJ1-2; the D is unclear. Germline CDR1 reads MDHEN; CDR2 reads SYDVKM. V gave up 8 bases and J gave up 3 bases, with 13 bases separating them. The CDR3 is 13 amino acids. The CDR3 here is CASARPGDYGYTF. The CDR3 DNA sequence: TGTGCCAGCGCCCGCCCCGGGGACTATGGCTACACCTTC.

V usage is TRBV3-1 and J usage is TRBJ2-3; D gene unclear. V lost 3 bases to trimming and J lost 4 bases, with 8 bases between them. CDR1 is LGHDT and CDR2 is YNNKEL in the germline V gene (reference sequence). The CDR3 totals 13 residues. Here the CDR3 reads CASSQITADTQYF. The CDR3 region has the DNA TGTGCCAGCAGCCAGATTACAGCAGATACGCAGTATTTT.

The CDR3 is CASSIDKASEKLFF. The CDR3 bases are TGTGCCAGCAGCATCGACAAGGCTTCTGAAAAACTGTTTTTT. The chain recombines TRBV7-9 with TRBJ1-4; D uncertain. The CDR3 sequence is 14 residues long. Trimming took off 5 bases at V and 7 bases at J, with 14 bases between the two ends. Germline CDR1 reads SEHNR; CDR2 reads FQNEAQ (reference sequence).

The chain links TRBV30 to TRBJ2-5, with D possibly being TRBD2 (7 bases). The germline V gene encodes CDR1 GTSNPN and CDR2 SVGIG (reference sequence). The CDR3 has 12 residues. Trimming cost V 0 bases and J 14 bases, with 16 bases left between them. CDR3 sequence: CAWSVVSGGQYF. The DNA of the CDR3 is TGTGCCTGGAGTGTCGTTTCGGGGGGACAATACTTC. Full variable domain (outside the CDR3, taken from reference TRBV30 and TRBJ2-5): SQTIHQWPATLVQPVGSPLSLECTVEGTSNPNLYWYRQAAGRGLQLLFYSVGIGQISSEVPQNLSASRPQDRQFILSSKKLLLSDSGFYLCAWSVVSGGQYFGPGTRLLVL.

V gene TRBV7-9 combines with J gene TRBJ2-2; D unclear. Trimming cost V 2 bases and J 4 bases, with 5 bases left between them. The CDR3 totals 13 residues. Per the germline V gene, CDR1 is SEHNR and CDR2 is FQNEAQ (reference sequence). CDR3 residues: CASSLSSTGELFF. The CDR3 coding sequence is TGTGCCAGCAGCTTATCGAGCACCGGGGAGCTGTTTTTT.

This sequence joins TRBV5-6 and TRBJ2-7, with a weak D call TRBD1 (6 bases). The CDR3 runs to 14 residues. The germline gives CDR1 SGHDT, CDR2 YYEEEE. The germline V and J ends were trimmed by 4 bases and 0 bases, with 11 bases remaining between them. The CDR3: CASSGGVPSYEQYF. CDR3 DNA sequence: TGTGCCAGCAGCGGGGGCGTACCCTCCTACGAGCAGTACTTC.

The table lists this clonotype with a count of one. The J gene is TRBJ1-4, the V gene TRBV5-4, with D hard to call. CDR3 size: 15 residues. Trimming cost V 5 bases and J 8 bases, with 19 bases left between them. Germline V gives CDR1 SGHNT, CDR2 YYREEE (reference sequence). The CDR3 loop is CASSPYLGGGEKLFF. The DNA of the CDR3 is TGTGCCAGCAGTCCTTATCTGGGAGGAGGCGAAAAACTGTTTTTT.

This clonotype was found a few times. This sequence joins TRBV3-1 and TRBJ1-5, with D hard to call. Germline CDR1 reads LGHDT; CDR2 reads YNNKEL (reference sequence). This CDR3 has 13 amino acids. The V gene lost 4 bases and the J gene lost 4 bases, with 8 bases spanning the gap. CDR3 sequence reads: CASSPSSNQPQHF. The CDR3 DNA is TGTGCCAGCAGCCCCTCTAGTAATCAGCCCCAGCATTTT. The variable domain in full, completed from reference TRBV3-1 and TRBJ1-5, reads DTAVSQTPKYLVTQMGNDKSIKCEQNLGHDTMYWYKQDSKKFLKIMFSYNNKELIINETVPNRFSPKSPDKAHLNLHINSLELGDSAVYFCASSPSSNQPQHFGDGTRLSIL.

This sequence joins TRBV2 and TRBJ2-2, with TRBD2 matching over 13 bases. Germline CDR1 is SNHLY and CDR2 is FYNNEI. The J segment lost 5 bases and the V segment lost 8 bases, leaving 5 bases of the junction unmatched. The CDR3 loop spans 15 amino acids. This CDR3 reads CASLLGLAGTGELFF. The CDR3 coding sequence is TGTGCCAGCTTACTGGGACTAGCGGGAACCGGGGAGCTGTTTTTT.

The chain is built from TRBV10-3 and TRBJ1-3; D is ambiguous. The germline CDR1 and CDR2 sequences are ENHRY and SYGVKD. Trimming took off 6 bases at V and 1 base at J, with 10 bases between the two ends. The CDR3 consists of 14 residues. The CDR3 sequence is CAISDGKSGNTIYF. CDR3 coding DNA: TGTGCCATCAGCGATGGGAAGTCTGGAAACACCATATATTTT.

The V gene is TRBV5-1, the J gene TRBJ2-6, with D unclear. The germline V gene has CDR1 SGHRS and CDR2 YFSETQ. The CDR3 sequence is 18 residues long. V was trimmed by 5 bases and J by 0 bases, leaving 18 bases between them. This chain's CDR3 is CASRDWAGLSSGANVLTF. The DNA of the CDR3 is TGCGCCAGCAGGGATTGGGCAGGTTTGAGCTCTGGGGCCAACGTCCTGACTTTC.

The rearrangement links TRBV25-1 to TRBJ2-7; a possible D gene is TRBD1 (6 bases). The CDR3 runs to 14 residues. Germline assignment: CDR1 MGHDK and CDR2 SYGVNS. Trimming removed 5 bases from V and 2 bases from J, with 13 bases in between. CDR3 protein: CASSPGTQAYEQYF. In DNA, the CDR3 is TGTGCCAGCAGTCCCGGGACACAAGCCTACGAGCAGTACTTC.

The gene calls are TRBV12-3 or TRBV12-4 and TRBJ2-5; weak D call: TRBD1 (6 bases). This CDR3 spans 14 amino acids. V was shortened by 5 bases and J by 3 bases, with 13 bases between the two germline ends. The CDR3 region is CASSRRTAEETQYF. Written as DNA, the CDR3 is TGTGCCAGCAGTAGGCGGACAGCTGAAGAGACCCAGTACTTC.

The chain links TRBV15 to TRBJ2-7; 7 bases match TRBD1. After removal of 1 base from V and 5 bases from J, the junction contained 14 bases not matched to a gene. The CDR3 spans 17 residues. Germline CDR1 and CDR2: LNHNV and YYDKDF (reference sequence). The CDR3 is CATSRVPGTAQGDEQYF. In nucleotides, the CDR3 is TGTGCCACCAGCAGAGTACCCGGGACAGCTCAGGGCGACGAGCAGTACTTC.

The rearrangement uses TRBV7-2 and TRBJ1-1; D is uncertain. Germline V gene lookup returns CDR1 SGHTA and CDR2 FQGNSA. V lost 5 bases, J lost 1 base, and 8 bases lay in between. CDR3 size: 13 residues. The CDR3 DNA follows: TGTGCCAGCAGCCCCAGGTGGAACACTGAAGCTTTCTTT. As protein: CASSPRWNTEAFF.

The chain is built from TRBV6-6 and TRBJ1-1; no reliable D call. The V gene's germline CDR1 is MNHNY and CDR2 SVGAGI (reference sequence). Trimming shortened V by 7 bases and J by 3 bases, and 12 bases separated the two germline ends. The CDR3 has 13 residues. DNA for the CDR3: TGTGCCAGCATGACGGACTTGGACACTGAAGCTTTCTTT. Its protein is CASMTDLDTEAFF.

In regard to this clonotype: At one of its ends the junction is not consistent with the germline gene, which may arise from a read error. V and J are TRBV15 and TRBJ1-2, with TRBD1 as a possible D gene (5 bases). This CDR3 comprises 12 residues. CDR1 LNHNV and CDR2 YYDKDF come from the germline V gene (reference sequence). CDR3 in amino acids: CWGRDQNYGYTF. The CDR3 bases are TGCTGGGGCAGGGACCAAAACTATGGCTACACCTTC.

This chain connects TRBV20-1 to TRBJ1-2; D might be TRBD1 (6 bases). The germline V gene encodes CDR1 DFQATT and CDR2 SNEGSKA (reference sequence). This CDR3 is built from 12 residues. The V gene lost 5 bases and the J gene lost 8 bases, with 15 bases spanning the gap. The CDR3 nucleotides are TGCAGTGCTGGCGGACAGTCGGGGGGCTACACCTTC. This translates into CSAGGQSGGYTF.

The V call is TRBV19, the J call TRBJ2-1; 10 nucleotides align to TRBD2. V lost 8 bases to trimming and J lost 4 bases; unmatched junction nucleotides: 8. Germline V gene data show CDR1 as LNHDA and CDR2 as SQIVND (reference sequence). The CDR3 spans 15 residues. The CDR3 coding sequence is TGTGCCAGTTCCCCGGGACTAGCGTTTTACAATGAGCAGTTCTTC. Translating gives CASSPGLAFYNEQFF.

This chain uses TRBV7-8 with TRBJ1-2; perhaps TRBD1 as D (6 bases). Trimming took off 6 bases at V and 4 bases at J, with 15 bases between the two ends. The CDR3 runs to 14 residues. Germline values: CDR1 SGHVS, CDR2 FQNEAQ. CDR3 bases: TGTGCCAGCAGTACCGGGGGGCCTAGCTATGGCTACACCTTC. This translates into CASSTGGPSYGYTF.

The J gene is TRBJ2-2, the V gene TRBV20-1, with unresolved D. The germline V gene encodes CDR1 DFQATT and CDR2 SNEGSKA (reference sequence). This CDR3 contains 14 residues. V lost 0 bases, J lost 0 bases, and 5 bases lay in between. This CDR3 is CSAREGSNTGELFF. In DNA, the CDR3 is TGCAGTGCTAGAGAAGGATCGAACACCGGGGAGCTGTTTTTT.